The 19 T cell receptor beta chains below were found in one sample sequenced in a study of shared clonotypes between healthy human individuals. Sequencing used immunoSEQ multiplex PCR; TCRdb keeps in-frame clones, though not all of them. The sample carries some 2,000,000 clones, 95% recorded once. The specimen sequenced was naive CD4+ T cells sorted from blood. Subset in this sample: CD45RA+ positively selected. These receptor sequences come from a man younger than 30 in good health.

This clone was seen a few times. This sample also contains other DNA sequences that code for the same CDR3. This chain uses TRBV9 with TRBJ2-1; D is perhaps TRBD1 or TRBD2 (5 bases each). Germline V gene lookup returns CDR1 SGDLS and CDR2 YYNGEE. This CDR3 is built from 15 residues. V lost 0 bases and J 0 bases, leaving 7 bases between the germline ends. The CDR3 DNA follows: TGTGCCAGCAGCGTAGATGGGGGCTCCTACAATGAGCAGTTCTTC. Translating gives CASSVDGGSYNEQFF.

This chain connects TRBV18 to TRBJ2-3; D unresolved. Trimming pared 1 base from V and 4 bases from J, leaving 9 bases between. CDR1 and CDR2 (germline): KGHSH, LQKENI. CDR3 length: 14 amino acids. The chain's CDR3 is CASSPLAGSDTQYF. The DNA of the CDR3 is TGTGCCAGCTCACCACTAGCCGGGTCAGATACGCAGTATTTT.

J is TRBJ2-5 and V is TRBV4-1; D may be TRBD2 (6 bases). Trimming left V 0 bases short and J 2 bases short, with 22 bases between. CDR1 and CDR2 from the germline V gene are MGHRA and YSYEKL. This CDR3 is built from 19 residues. This chain's CDR3 is CASSQDPSERGAVQETQYF. DNA of the CDR3: TGCGCCAGCAGCCAAGATCCCTCGGAGCGCGGGGCCGTTCAAGAGACCCAGTACTTC.

This clone was counted a single time. This chain uses TRBV9 with TRBJ2-3; 9 nucleotides align to TRBD2. Germline V lookup: CDR1 SGDLS, CDR2 YYNGEE. After removal of 1 base from V and 7 bases from J, the junction contained 7 bases not matched to a gene. This CDR3 has 15 amino acids. In DNA form, the CDR3 reads TGTGCCAGCAGCGTACAAGGCGGGAGGGCATATACGCAGTATTTT. Amino acid sequence: CASSVQGGRAYTQYF.

The chain couples TRBV10-3 to TRBJ1-2, with a weak D call TRBD1 (6 bases). The CDR3 extends over 16 amino acids. Deletions cut 6 bases from V and 4 bases from J, with 21 bases between. Germline values: CDR1 ENHRY, CDR2 SYGVKD. CDR3 loop: CAIRPSGRGGSYGYTF. As DNA, the CDR3 is TGTGCCATCAGGCCCTCGGGCAGGGGAGGTAGCTATGGCTACACCTTC.

The chain uses TRBV19 and TRBJ2-1; 11 bases match TRBD2. The V segment lost 4 bases and the J segment 4 bases; nucleotides outside the gene matches: 15. Germline loops: CDR1 LNHDA, CDR2 SQIVND (reference sequence). The CDR3 covers 19 residues. CDR3 protein: CASSTVSVASGRNYNEQFF. The CDR3 DNA sequence: TGTGCCAGTAGTACCGTCTCGGTGGCTAGCGGGAGGAATTACAATGAGCAGTTCTTC.

The rearrangement joins TRBV5-4 to TRBJ1-4; no firm D call. The CDR3 is 16 amino acids. Per the germline V gene, CDR1 is SGHNT and CDR2 is YYREEE (reference sequence). V was clipped by 0 bases and J by 0 bases, with 9 bases between them. The CDR3 nucleotides read TGTGCCAGCAGCTTGGGCGGCCTAGCAACTAATGAAAAACTGTTTTTT. This sequence encodes CASSLGGLATNEKLFF.

In its sample, this clone was seen a few times. Within the sample, other DNA sequences also encode this same CDR3. The V and J genes are TRBV5-1 and TRBJ2-3; no firm D call. Per germline, CDR1 SGHRS and CDR2 YFSETQ. The CDR3 runs 14 residues. Trimming stripped 0 bases from V and 2 bases from J, with 7 bases between. The chain's CDR3 is CASSLGTATDTQYF. CDR3 nucleotide sequence: TGCGCCAGCAGCTTGGGGACGGCCACAGATACGCAGTATTTT. The entire variable domain, with the rest obtained from reference TRBV5-1 and TRBJ2-3, is as follows: KAGVTQTPRYLIKTRGQQVTLSCSPISGHRSVSWYQQTPGQGLQFLFEYFSETQRNKGNFPGRFSGRQFSNSRSEMNVSTLELGDSALYLCASSLGTATDTQYFGPGTRLTVL.

This chain uses TRBV2 with TRBJ2-5, with 9 nucleotides matching TRBD2. Per germline, CDR1 SNHLY and CDR2 FYNNEI. The CDR3 totals 14 residues. V lost 3 bases to trimming and J lost 4 bases; unmatched junction nucleotides: 3. The CDR3 loop is CASSDLAGAETQYF. CDR3 sequence (DNA): TGTGCCAGCAGTGATTTAGCGGGGGCAGAGACCCAGTACTTC.

Concerning this clone itself: This sample also contains other DNA sequences that code for the same CDR3. The genes are TRBV5-1 and TRBJ1-4; 7 positions match TRBD1. The CDR3 totals 16 residues. Germline values: CDR1 SGHRS, CDR2 YFSETQ. The ends lost 0 bases at V and 0 bases at J; junction bases unmatched: 2. CDR3 coding DNA: TGCGCCAGCAGCTTGGGCGGGACAGCAACTAATGAAAAACTGTTTTTT. This sequence encodes CASSLGGTATNEKLFF.

This chain joins TRBV7-8 and TRBJ2-1; D unclear. The CDR3 spans 18 residues. Germline CDR1 reads SGHVS; CDR2 reads FQNEAQ. Trimming took off 5 bases at V and 0 bases at J, with 20 bases between the two ends. The CDR3 protein is CASSPQPYSASSYNEQFF. The CDR3 coding sequence is TGTGCCAGCAGCCCACAGCCCTATAGTGCAAGCTCCTACAATGAGCAGTTCTTC.

V and J are TRBV7-9 and TRBJ2-3; maybe TRBD1 (6 bases). CDR1 SEHNR and CDR2 FQNEAQ come from the germline V gene (reference sequence). V dropped 2 bases and J dropped 3 bases, with 21 bases sitting between them. CDR3 length equals 18 residues. The CDR3 is CASSLPPGRGQITDTQYF. The CDR3 region has the DNA TGTGCCAGCAGCTTACCTCCAGGACGTGGACAGATAACAGATACGCAGTATTTT.

The chain recombines TRBV10-2 with TRBJ1-2, with D unresolved. With 8 bases removed from V and 2 bases from J, the gap between germline ends came to 9 bases. The CDR3 contains 12 residues. Germline V gene lookup returns CDR1 WSHSY and CDR2 SAAADI. The CDR3 region has the DNA TGCGCCAGCCATACAGAAAACTATGGCTACACCTTC. Translation gives CASHTENYGYTF.

This clone was seen a single time. This sequence joins TRBV5-1 and TRBJ1-1; 8 positions agree with TRBD1. Per germline, CDR1 SGHRS and CDR2 YFSETQ. This CDR3 spans 14 amino acids. V was clipped by 3 bases and J by 3 bases; unmatched bases: 4. The CDR3: CASSSYRGDTEAFF. The CDR3 coding sequence is TGCGCCAGCAGCTCGTACAGGGGGGACACTGAAGCTTTCTTT.

The V and J genes are TRBV6-5 and TRBJ2-2; D is unclear. This CDR3 has 13 amino acids. CDR1 MNHEY and CDR2 SVGAGI come from the germline V gene. Trimming stripped 5 bases from V and 6 bases from J, with 10 bases between. The CDR3 DNA reads as TGTGCCAGCAGTCCCCCGGTTTCCGGGGAGCTGTTTTTT. Its translation: CASSPPVSGELFF.

This clone was seen only once. The rearrangement joins TRBV7-2 to TRBJ1-6; unclear D gene. Germline lookup yields CDR1 SGHTA and CDR2 FQGNSA. Trimming left V 0 bases short and J 11 bases short, with 14 bases between. The CDR3 is 15 residues long. DNA of the CDR3: TGTGCCAGCAGCTTAGCCGCCGGGGTTGGGGCACCCCTCCACTTT. Protein: CASSLAAGVGAPLHF.

The CDR3 protein is CASSPVSGGRPPDTQYF. The CDR3 coding sequence is TGTGCCAGCTCCCCTGTTTCTGGCGGGAGACCCCCAGATACGCAGTATTTT. The J gene is TRBJ2-3, the V gene TRBV18; 7 bases agree with TRBD2. The CDR3 sequence is 17 residues long. Per the germline V gene, CDR1 is KGHSH and CDR2 is LQKENI. J lost 4 bases, V lost 6 bases, and 16 bases had no gene match.

A word on this clone: The same CDR3 also results from other DNA sequences found in this sample. This chain uses TRBV18 with TRBJ1-4, with D uncertain. Germline CDR1 and CDR2: KGHSH and LQKENI. The CDR3 covers 15 residues. The V gene lost 0 bases and the J gene lost 0 bases, with 5 bases spanning the gap. CDR3 protein: CASSPPAATNEKLFF. CDR3 bases: TGTGCCAGCTCACCACCGGCTGCAACTAATGAAAAACTGTTTTTT. Based on the CDR3 plus reference TRBV18 and TRBJ1-4, the full variable domain is NAGVMQNPRHLVRRRGQEARLRCSPMKGHSHVYWYRQLPEEGLKFMVYLQKENIIDESGMPKERFSAEFPKEGPSILRIQQVVRGDSAAYFCASSPPAATNEKLFFGSGTQLSVL.

The J gene is TRBJ1-5, the V gene TRBV2; tentative D call: TRBD1 (5 bases). V was pared by 4 bases and J by 2 bases, with 9 bases between. Germline V gene data show CDR1 as SNHLY and CDR2 as FYNNEI. The CDR3 contains 14 residues. CDR3 residues: CASSGDGGNQPQHF. In nucleotides, the CDR3 is TGTGCCAGCAGTGGGGACGGAGGCAATCAGCCCCAGCATTTT. The entire variable domain, with the rest obtained from reference TRBV2 and TRBJ1-5, is as follows: EPEVTQTPSHQVTQMGQEVILRCVPISNHLYFYWYRQILGQKVEFLVSFYNNEISEKSEIFDDQFSVERPDGSNFTLKIRSTKLEDSAMYFCASSGDGGNQPQHFGDGTRLSIL.